Following are 4 T cell receptor beta chains from one sample sequenced in a study of cytomegalovirus exposure and HLA in healthy donors. Use of 60 Vbeta and 13 Jbeta primers characterized the PCR. Assay: immunoSEQ multiplex PCR; the TCRdb copy retains only in-frame clones and omits some. The sample has around 41,000 clones, 68% seen once. Sequenced material: PBMCs. Receptors originate from a man between 35 and 55 years old in good health and CMV-seronegative.

The gene calls are TRBV4-1 and TRBJ2-6; D is possibly TRBD1 (6 bases). The ends were cut back, 0 bases at V and 4 bases at J, with 10 bases in the middle. The CDR3 is made up of 16 amino acids. Germline CDR1 and CDR2: MGHRA and YSYEKL. The CDR3 sequence is CASSQDQGIGANVLTF. The CDR3 DNA reads TGCGCCAGCAGCCAAGATCAGGGGATCGGGGCCAACGTCCTGACTTTC.

This clone was recorded a few times. The rearrangement joins TRBV7-9 to TRBJ1-2, with D perhaps TRBD1 (5 bases). CDR1 is SEHNR and CDR2 is FQNEAQ in the germline V gene (reference sequence). CDR3 length: 13 amino acids. The V end lost 3 bases, the J end lost 3 bases, and 8 bases lay between the germline ends. The CDR3 reads CASSFTGDYGYTF. CDR3 nucleotides: TGTGCCAGCAGCTTTACGGGGGACTATGGCTACACCTTC. Supplemented by reference TRBV7-9 and TRBJ1-2, the full variable domain reads DTGVSQNPRHKITKRGQNVTFRCDPISEHNRLYWYRQTLGQGPEFLTYFQNEAQLEKSRLLSDRFSAERPKGSFSTLEIQRTEQGDSAMYLCASSFTGDYGYTFGSGTRLTVV.

V is TRBV30 and J is TRBJ2-3, with D tentatively TRBD2 (6 bases). This CDR3 is built from 12 residues. Trimming took off 8 bases at V and 4 bases at J, with 13 bases between the two ends. Germline CDR1 is GTSNPN and CDR2 is SVGIG (reference sequence). For the CDR3, the DNA is TGTGCCCGGCTCGGGGGAGCAGATACGCAGTATTTT. Amino acid sequence: CARLGGADTQYF. The full variable domain, in which reference TRBV30 and TRBJ2-3 provide the parts outside the CDR3, is SQTIHQWPATLVQPVGSPLSLECTVEGTSNPNLYWYRQAAGRGLQLLFYSVGIGQISSEVPQNLSASRPQDRQFILSSKKLLLSDSGFYLCARLGGADTQYFGPGTRLTVL.

This clone has just a few counts. The CDR3 protein is CSAGGKGGMYEQYF. CDR3 in DNA: TGCAGCGCTGGGGGTAAAGGGGGCATGTACGAGCAGTACTTC. The rearrangement uses TRBV29-1 and TRBJ2-7, with 7 bases matching TRBD1. CDR1 is SQVTM, CDR2 ANQGSEA, per germline. CDR3 length equals 14 residues. The J segment lost 4 bases and the V segment lost 7 bases, leaving 13 bases of the junction unmatched.